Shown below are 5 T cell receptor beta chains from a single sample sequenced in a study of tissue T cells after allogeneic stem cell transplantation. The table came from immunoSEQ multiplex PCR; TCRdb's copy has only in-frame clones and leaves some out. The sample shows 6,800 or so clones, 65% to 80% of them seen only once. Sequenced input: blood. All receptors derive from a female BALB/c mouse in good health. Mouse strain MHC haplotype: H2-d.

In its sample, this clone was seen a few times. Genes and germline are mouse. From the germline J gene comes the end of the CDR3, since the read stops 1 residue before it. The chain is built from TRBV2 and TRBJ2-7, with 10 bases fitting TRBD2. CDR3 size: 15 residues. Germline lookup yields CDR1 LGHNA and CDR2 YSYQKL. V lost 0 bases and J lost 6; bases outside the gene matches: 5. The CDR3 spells CASSQDRLGGLEQYF. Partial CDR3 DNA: TGTGCCAGCAGCCAAGATAGGCTGGGGGGGCTTGAACAGTAC.

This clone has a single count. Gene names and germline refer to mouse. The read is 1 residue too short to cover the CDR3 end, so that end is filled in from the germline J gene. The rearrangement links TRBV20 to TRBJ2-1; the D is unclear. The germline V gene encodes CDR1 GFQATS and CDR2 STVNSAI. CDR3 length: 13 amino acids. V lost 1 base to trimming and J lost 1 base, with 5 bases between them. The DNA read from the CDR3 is TGTGGTGCTAGGGGAGGGAACTATGCTGAGCAGTTC. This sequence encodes CGARGGNYAEQF. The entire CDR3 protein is CGARGGNYAEQFF.

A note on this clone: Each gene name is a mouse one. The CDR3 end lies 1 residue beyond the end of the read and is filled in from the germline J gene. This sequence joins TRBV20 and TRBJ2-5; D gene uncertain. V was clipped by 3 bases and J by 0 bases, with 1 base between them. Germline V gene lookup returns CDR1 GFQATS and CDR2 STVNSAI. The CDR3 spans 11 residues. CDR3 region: CGARNQDTQYF. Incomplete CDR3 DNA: TGTGGTGCTAGAAACCAAGACACCCAGTAC.

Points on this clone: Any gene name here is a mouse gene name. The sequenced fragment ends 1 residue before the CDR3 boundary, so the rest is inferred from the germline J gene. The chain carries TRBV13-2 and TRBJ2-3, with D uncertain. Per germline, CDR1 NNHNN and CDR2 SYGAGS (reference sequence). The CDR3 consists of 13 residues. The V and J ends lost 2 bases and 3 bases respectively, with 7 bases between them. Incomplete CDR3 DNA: TGTGCCAGCGGTGAGGGGAGGGCAGAAACGCTGTAT. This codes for CASGEGRAETLY. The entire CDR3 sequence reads CASGEGRAETLYF.

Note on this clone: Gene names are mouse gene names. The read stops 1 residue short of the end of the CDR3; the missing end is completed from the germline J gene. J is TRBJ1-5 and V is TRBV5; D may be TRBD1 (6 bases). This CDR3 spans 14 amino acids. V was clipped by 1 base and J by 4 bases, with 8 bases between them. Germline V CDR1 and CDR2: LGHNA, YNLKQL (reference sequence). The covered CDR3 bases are TGTGCCAGCAGCCAAGCGGACAGTAACCAGGCTCCGCTT. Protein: CASSQADSNQAPL. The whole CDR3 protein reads CASSQADSNQAPLF.